The 22 T cell receptor beta chains reported below all come from one sample, sequenced in a study of cytomegalovirus exposure and HLA in healthy donors. 60 Vbeta and 13 Jbeta primers were used in PCR. TCRdb's table, derived via immunoSEQ multiplex PCR, lists solely in-frame clones and lacks some. This table holds 150,000 to 200,000 clones, about four fifths found once. The sequencing sample was made of PBMCs. Receptor source: a female donor in good health and CMV-seronegative.

The chain uses TRBV6-1 and TRBJ2-5; the match to TRBD2 covers 10 bases. Trimming cost V 4 bases and J 2 bases; bases outside gene matches: 7. In germline, CDR1 is MNHNS, CDR2 SASEGT. The CDR3 loop spans 16 amino acids. This CDR3 reads CASSVDRTSGQETQYF. The CDR3 bases are TGTGCCAGCAGTGTAGACCGGACTAGCGGTCAAGAGACCCAGTACTTC.

The rearrangement uses TRBV28 and TRBJ1-5; 8 nucleotides line up with TRBD1. The CDR3 spans 13 residues. V shed 8 bases and J 7 bases; nucleotides not matched to a gene: 7. Germline assignment: CDR1 MDHEN and CDR2 SYDVKM. CDR3 nucleotide sequence: TGTGCCAGCGAGCAGGGGGCAAAGCAGCCCCAGCATTTT. This translates into CASEQGAKQPQHF.

The CDR3 loop reads CSVEMGTDRGEQYF. CDR3 nucleotide sequence: TGCAGCGTTGAAATGGGGACCGACAGGGGCGAGCAGTACTTC. This chain uses TRBV29-1 with TRBJ2-5; TRBD1 matches 8 bases. The J call may be mistaken, given a closer DNA end match to TRBJ2-7. This CDR3 comprises 14 residues. Germline V gives CDR1 SQVTM, CDR2 ANQGSEA.

This clone occurred once. The rearrangement joins TRBV28 to TRBJ2-7; 9 bases are shared with TRBD2. Germline trimming cut 3 bases from V and 6 bases from J; bases unmatched to any gene: 9. Looked up from germline, CDR1 is MDHEN and CDR2 is SYDVKM. The CDR3 contains 15 residues. CDR3 coding DNA: TGTGCCAGCAGTTTTGGGTTAGCGGGAGCTCTCGAGCAGTACTTC. As protein: CASSFGLAGALEQYF.

This clone occurred a few times. The chain joins TRBV30 to TRBJ2-2; maybe TRBD2 (5 bases). This CDR3 is 13 amino acids long. The V gene's germline CDR1 is GTSNPN and CDR2 SVGIG (reference sequence). Between the trimmed V and J ends, which lost 5 bases and 5 bases, there was a span of 12 bases. The CDR3 region has the DNA TGTGCCTGGGGATCCCAGCGGACCGGGGAGCTGTTTTTT. This sequence encodes CAWGSQRTGELFF.

The chain links TRBV11-3 to TRBJ1-3; D call uncertain. This CDR3 is 15 amino acids long. V was trimmed by 3 bases and J by 0 bases, leaving 9 bases between them. The germline CDR1 and CDR2 sequences are SGHNT and YENEEA. This CDR3 is CASSFAASSGNTIYF. CDR3 coding DNA: TGTGCCAGCAGCTTCGCTGCGAGCTCTGGAAACACCATATATTTT.

The V call is TRBV9, the J call TRBJ1-2; 7 bases map to TRBD1. Germline V gives CDR1 SGDLS, CDR2 YYNGEE. This CDR3 comprises 15 residues. The junction had 7 bases not matched to a gene; V was cut back by 4 bases and J by 1 base. The CDR3 DNA reads TGTGCCAGCAGCCAATCAGACAGGGATAACTATGGCTACACCTTC. Amino acids: CASSQSDRDNYGYTF.

This clone was detected a few times. The V call is TRBV6-5, the J call TRBJ2-5, with D possibly being TRBD2 (6 bases). Trimming took off 5 bases at V and 0 bases at J, with 10 bases between the two ends. The CDR3 sequence is 14 residues long. Germline V lookup: CDR1 MNHEY, CDR2 SVGAGI. CDR3 sequence: CASSRGINQETQYF. The CDR3 nucleotides read TGTGCCAGCAGTCGCGGGATTAACCAAGAGACCCAGTACTTC.

There are a few counts of this clone. The J gene is TRBJ2-1, the V gene TRBV7-8; 10 bases agree with TRBD1. Germline V gene lookup returns CDR1 SGHVS and CDR2 FQNEAQ. V shed 4 bases and J 2 bases; nucleotides not matched to a gene: 5. The CDR3 length is 16 residues. The DNA of the CDR3 is TGTGCCAGCAGCTCCTCCGGGACAGGGGCCTACAATGAGCAGTTCTTC. Encoded protein: CASSSSGTGAYNEQFF.

The V gene is TRBV4-1, the J gene TRBJ2-1; 13 nucleotides line up with TRBD2. The CDR3 runs to 14 residues. Germline-derived CDR1 and CDR2 are MGHRA and YSYEKL. J was trimmed by 14 bases and V by 0 bases; bases with no gene match: 4. CDR3 nucleotide sequence: TGCGCCAGCAGCCAAGACCGGACTAGCGGGAGCAAGTTCTTC. Translated, it gives CASSQDRTSGSKFF.

V gene TRBV11-3 combines with J gene TRBJ1-6; the match to TRBD1 covers 9 bases. V was clipped by 5 bases and J by 7 bases; unmatched bases: 9. CDR1 and CDR2 (germline): SGHNT, YENEEA. The CDR3 has 16 amino acids. The CDR3 nucleotides are TGTGCCAGCAGCGCCCGGACAGGGGACGGGAATTCACCCCTCCACTTT. Its protein product is CASSARTGDGNSPLHF.

This clone was observed a single time. The V call is TRBV5-1, the J call TRBJ1-2, with 8 bases matching TRBD1. Losses at the gene ends were 0 bases for V and 4 bases for J; bases not matched to a gene: 14. The CDR3 totals 18 residues. Germline CDR1 and CDR2: SGHRS and YFSETQ. The CDR3 DNA reads as TGCGCCAGCAGCTTGGCCCCATTCGACAGGGGATCGAGCTATGGCTACACCTTC. Amino acids: CASSLAPFDRGSSYGYTF.

This clone was seen once. This chain links TRBV5-6 with TRBJ2-1; perhaps TRBD2 as D (5 bases). V was cut by 4 bases and J by 2 bases, with 13 bases left in between. Germline V gene lookup returns CDR1 SGHDT and CDR2 YYEEEE. The CDR3 sequence is 15 residues long. CDR3 sequence: CASSPGIATYNEQFF. DNA of the CDR3: TGTGCCAGCAGCCCCGGGATAGCGACCTACAATGAGCAGTTCTTC.

V usage is TRBV12-5 and J usage is TRBJ2-2; D remains unclear. The CDR3 extends over 15 amino acids. The germline V gene encodes CDR1 LGHNT and CDR2 FRNRAP. Trimming left V 2 bases short and J 0 bases short, with 7 bases between. In DNA form, the CDR3 reads TGTGCTAGTGGTTTGTCTTTCCCGAACACCGGGGAGCTGTTTTTT. Its translation: CASGLSFPNTGELFF.

The chain links TRBV27 to TRBJ1-1, with D possibly TRBD1 on 6 matching bases. The CDR3 runs 14 residues. Germline CDR1 and CDR2: MNHEY and SMNVEV (reference sequence). Trimming took 6 bases from V and 11 from J, leaving 22 bases between them. In DNA, the CDR3 is TGTGCCAGCAGGGAAACAGGGAGCTATCAATCGGCTTTCTTT. It translates to CASRETGSYQSAFF.

The rearrangement joins TRBV5-1 to TRBJ2-3; D remains unclear. Trimming left V 6 bases short and J 0 bases short, with 11 bases between. The CDR3 loop spans 14 amino acids. Germline values: CDR1 SGHRS, CDR2 YFSETQ. In nucleotides, the CDR3 is TGCGCCAGCACCCCGACACTTAGCACAGATACGCAGTATTTT. Amino acid sequence: CASTPTLSTDTQYF.

The chain joins TRBV25-1 to TRBJ1-4; TRBD1 aligns across 10 bases. The CDR3 is 17 residues long. V was clipped by 2 bases and J by 8 bases; unmatched bases: 11. Germline assignment: CDR1 MGHDK and CDR2 SYGVNS. In nucleotides, the CDR3 is TGTGCCAGCAGTGAAGCGCGACAGGGGGCTTTCGGGGAAAAACTGTTTTTT. It specifies CASSEARQGAFGEKLFF.

The chain is built from TRBV6-6 and TRBJ2-7, with 9 nucleotides matching TRBD1. V dropped 6 bases and J dropped 6; count of bases not matched to a gene: 12. Germline V gene data show CDR1 as MNHNY and CDR2 as SVGAGI (reference sequence). This CDR3 has 15 amino acids. For the CDR3, the DNA is TGTGCCAGCAGGTCCATGACAGGGGGATACGTCGAGCAGTACTTC. Encoded protein: CASRSMTGGYVEQYF.

As for this clone: Sequence at one end of the junction differs from germline and may be a read error. The gene calls are TRBV7-9 and TRBJ1-4; 9 bases are shared with TRBD1. The CDR3 is made up of 14 amino acids. Germline V gene lookup returns CDR1 SEHNR and CDR2 FQNEAQ (reference sequence). CDR3 DNA sequence: TGTTCCAGCCAAAACAGGGGGCGCGATGAAAAACTGTTTTTT. This sequence encodes CSSQNRGRDEKLFF.

This clone has only one observation. The chain joins TRBV5-1 to TRBJ2-5, with 7 bases matching TRBD1. Per germline, CDR1 SGHRS and CDR2 YFSETQ. V lost 0 bases, J lost 11 bases, and 10 bases stayed unmatched. This CDR3 spans 14 amino acids. CDR3 residues: CASSLGDRVWEQYF. CDR3 in DNA: TGCGCCAGCAGCTTGGGAGACAGGGTATGGGAGCAGTACTTC.

The chain employs TRBV28 and TRBJ2-3, with no clear D. V lost 5 bases to trimming and J lost 0 bases, with 6 bases between them. This CDR3 has 13 amino acids. Germline lookup yields CDR1 MDHEN and CDR2 SYDVKM. The CDR3 nucleotides are TGTGCCAGCAGTGGCTCGAGCACAGATACGCAGTATTTT. Amino acids: CASSGSSTDTQYF.

The genes are TRBV30 and TRBJ2-7, with 11 bases fitting TRBD2. The CDR3 length is 13 residues. Per germline, CDR1 GTSNPN and CDR2 SVGIG (reference sequence). Trimming removed 5 bases from V and 3 bases from J; junction bases left unmatched: 3. CDR3 nucleotides: TGTGCCTGGTCTAGCGGGGGGCTCTACGAGCAGTACTTC. This gives the protein CAWSSGGLYEQYF.